Each of the 27 T cell receptor beta chains below was sequenced from the same sample in a study of beta chain features in type 1 diabetes. cDNA synthesis used the whole RNA isolate, giving expressed TCRB sequences. Assay used: immunoSEQ multiplex PCR; TCRdb lists only in-frame clones, some missing. This sample has 600,000 or so clones, with 9.5% to 15% found just once. These receptors have no known antigen. Broader study findings: Patients with Type 1 diabetes showed moderately but significantly shorter TCRB CDR3s in all four CD4+ subsets.

The sequenced material came from naive CD4+ T cells from blood. These receptor sequences come from a man aged 30-40 years with type 1 diabetes.

The genes are TRBV4-2 and TRBJ1-6; 7 positions match TRBD1. The ends lost 0 bases at V and 7 bases at J; junction bases unmatched: 6. Germline assignment: CDR1 LGHNA and CDR2 YNFKEQ. The CDR3 has 16 amino acids. CDR3 DNA: TGTGCCAGCAGCCAAGACGCCGGGACAGCCAATTCACCCCTCCACTTT. It encodes CASSQDAGTANSPLHF.

This clone was seen more than once but under ten times. This sample includes further DNA sequences coding for the same CDR3. The chain has TRBV5-1 and TRBJ1-5, with D possibly being TRBD1 (5 bases). There are 15 residues in the CDR3. Germline-derived CDR1 and CDR2 are SGHRS and YFSETQ. The ends were cut back, 1 base at V and 0 bases at J, with 8 bases in the middle. The CDR3 coding sequence is TGCGCCAGCAGCTTGCAGGGTGGTAGCAATCAGCCCCAGCATTTT. Translation gives CASSLQGGSNQPQHF.

This clone was seen repeatedly, ten times or more. The V call is TRBV19, the J call TRBJ2-3; perhaps TRBD2 as D (6 bases). The CDR3 is 15 residues long. The germline CDR1 and CDR2 sequences are LNHDA and SQIVND (reference sequence). The ends were cut back, 5 bases at V and 4 bases at J, with 16 bases in the middle. CDR3 loop: CASSYLAGPSDTQYF. The CDR3 nucleotides are TGTGCCAGTAGTTACCTGGCGGGGCCTTCAGATACGCAGTATTTT.

The sample holds a few counts of this clone. This sequence joins TRBV5-4 and TRBJ2-3; perhaps TRBD2 as D (7 bases). Trimming shortened V by 6 bases and J by 5 bases, and 19 bases separated the two germline ends. Germline CDR1 reads SGHNT; CDR2 reads YYREEE (reference sequence). The CDR3 runs to 15 residues. CDR3 bases: TGTGCCAGCAACCCGCGGCGGGGGCCTGGAGATACGCAGTATTTT. This gives the protein CASNPRRGPGDTQYF.

This clone was seen only a few times. The chain recombines TRBV7-2 with TRBJ1-6, with unresolved D. V was clipped by 2 bases and J by 0 bases, with 11 bases between them. This CDR3 comprises 17 residues. Germline V CDR1 and CDR2: SGHTA, FQGNSA. CDR3 DNA sequence: TGTGCCAGCAGCTTAAGTTGGAGAGACTCCTATAATTCACCCCTCCACTTT. As protein: CASSLSWRDSYNSPLHF.

This clone was recorded once. The chain combines TRBV5-1 with TRBJ1-1; D remains unclear. The length of the CDR3 is 12 residues. Germline CDR1 reads SGHRS; CDR2 reads YFSETQ. The ends were cut back, 2 bases at V and 7 bases at J, with 9 bases in the middle. The CDR3 DNA follows: TGCGCCAGCAGCTTTGGGGAAAGTGAAGCTTTCTTT. Its translation is CASSFGESEAFF.

The chain employs TRBV4-3 and TRBJ2-7; TRBD1 agrees at 7 bases. The V gene's germline CDR1 is LGHNA and CDR2 YSLEER. The CDR3 length is 15 residues. V trimming: 3 bases; J trimming: 3 bases; junction bases outside the gene matches: 8. CDR3 coding DNA: TGCGCCAGCAGCCAGATGCAGGGACAGAACTACGAGCAGTACTTC. It yields the protein CASSQMQGQNYEQYF.

A few counts support this clone. V gene TRBV30 combines with J gene TRBJ2-5, with TRBD2 identical over 10 bases. Germline V lookup: CDR1 GTSNPN, CDR2 SVGIG (reference sequence). The CDR3 is 13 amino acids. Trimming took 7 bases from V and 2 from J; bases not matched to a gene: 4. For the CDR3, the DNA is TGTGCCTTAGCGGGGGGCGATCAAGAGACCCAGTACTTC. This sequence encodes CALAGGDQETQYF. The full variable domain, in which reference TRBV30 and TRBJ2-5 provide the parts outside the CDR3, is SQTIHQWPATLVQPVGSPLSLECTVEGTSNPNLYWYRQAAGRGLQLLFYSVGIGQISSEVPQNLSASRPQDRQFILSSKKLLLSDSGFYLCALAGGDQETQYFGPGTRLLVL.

This rearrangement joins TRBV30 to TRBJ1-5; D unresolved. This CDR3 has 13 residues. V lost 0 bases, J lost 3 bases, and 6 bases lay in between. Looked up from germline, CDR1 is GTSNPN and CDR2 is SVGIG (reference sequence). CDR3 DNA: TGTGCCTGGAGTGTTGCAGTCAATCAGCCCCAGCATTTT. Translating it yields CAWSVAVNQPQHF.

This clone has a handful of counts. The chain carries TRBV6-1 and TRBJ1-2, with 8 bases fitting TRBD1. The trim removed 4 bases at V and 5 bases at J, leaving 6 bases unmatched. Germline CDR1 reads MNHNS; CDR2 reads SASEGT. The CDR3 is 14 amino acids. CDR3 sequence reads: CASSVGQGDYGYTF. The CDR3, as DNA: TGTGCCAGCAGTGTCGGACAGGGAGATTATGGCTACACCTTC.

This clone came up a few times. The chain carries TRBV6-6 and TRBJ2-6; D unclear. The V gene's germline CDR1 is MNHNY and CDR2 SVGAGI (reference sequence). This CDR3 region has 14 residues. Deletions cut 2 bases from V and 0 bases from J, with 2 bases between. CDR3 in amino acids: CASSYSSGANVLTF. As DNA, the CDR3 is TGTGCCAGCAGTTACAGCTCTGGGGCCAACGTCCTGACTTTC.

The genes are TRBV7-2 and TRBJ2-1; 7 positions agree with TRBD1. CDR3 length equals 13 residues. Germline values: CDR1 SGHTA, CDR2 FQGNSA. Trimming removed 5 bases from V and 4 bases from J; junction bases left unmatched: 2. The CDR3 region is CASSLQGYNEQFF. In nucleotides, the CDR3 is TGTGCCAGCAGCCTACAGGGGTACAATGAGCAGTTCTTC.

V gene TRBV7-9 combines with J gene TRBJ2-7; the D call may be TRBD1 or TRBD2 (5 bases each). In germline, CDR1 is SEHNR, CDR2 FQNEAQ (reference sequence). This CDR3 has 15 residues. Trimming took 1 base from V and 6 from J, leaving 16 bases between them. In DNA, the CDR3 is TGTGCCAGCAGCTTAGTAGTGAGCCAGGGACGCGAGCAGTACTTC. It yields the protein CASSLVVSQGREQYF.

The J gene is TRBJ1-2, the V gene TRBV28; weak D call: TRBD1 (6 bases). Trimming left V 3 bases short and J 3 bases short, with 11 bases between. CDR3 size: 14 residues. CDR1 and CDR2 (germline): MDHEN, SYDVKM. CDR3 protein: CASSFAGADYGYTF. The CDR3 bases are TGTGCCAGCAGTTTCGCGGGGGCTGACTATGGCTACACCTTC.

The V and J genes are TRBV10-3 and TRBJ2-7; the D gene is possibly TRBD2 (7 bases). Trimming pared 8 bases from V and 9 bases from J, leaving 23 bases between. Germline V gene data show CDR1 as ENHRY and CDR2 as SYGVKD. CDR3 size: 14 residues. The DNA for the CDR3 is TGTGCCATCGGGGGGGACACCGCCTTGGTCGGGCAGTACTTC. This sequence encodes CAIGGDTALVGQYF.

The CDR3 loop reads CASSFGFQGGEKLFF. The CDR3 DNA is TGTGCCAGCAGCTTTGGGTTCCAGGGAGGTGAAAAACTGTTTTTT. The chain recombines TRBV5-8 with TRBJ1-4; perhaps TRBD1 as D (5 bases). CDR1 is SGHTS and CDR2 is YDEGEE in the germline V gene. Trimming removed 2 bases at V and 7 bases at J, with 15 bases between. This CDR3 has 15 amino acids.

The rearrangement uses TRBV28 and TRBJ1-2, with unresolved D. The ends were cut back, 3 bases at V and 3 bases at J, with 5 bases in the middle. The length of the CDR3 is 12 residues. CDR1 is MDHEN and CDR2 is SYDVKM in the germline V gene. The CDR3 nucleotides are TGTGCCAGCAGTTTTGGCCACTATGGCTACACCTTC. Translating it yields CASSFGHYGYTF.

This clone was found a few times. The chain has TRBV4-3 and TRBJ2-7; D is uncertain. This CDR3 spans 13 amino acids. Trimming shortened V by 0 bases and J by 3 bases, and 6 bases separated the two germline ends. Germline CDR1 and CDR2: LGHNA and YSLEER. The DNA for the CDR3 is TGCGCCAGCAGCCAAGAGTTGGGCTACGAGCAGTACTTC. This translates into CASSQELGYEQYF.

This clone was seen more than once but under ten times. The CDR3 region is CASSVGQAGGHNEQFF. The CDR3 DNA follows: TGTGCCAGCAGCGTAGGACAAGCGGGGGGGCACAATGAGCAGTTCTTC. This chain joins TRBV9 and TRBJ2-1; 10 positions match TRBD2. In germline, CDR1 is SGDLS, CDR2 YYNGEE. This CDR3 has 16 residues. The ends lost 0 bases at V and 5 bases at J; junction bases unmatched: 5. The variable domain in full, completed from reference TRBV9 and TRBJ2-1, reads DSGVTQTPKHLITATGQRVTLRCSPRSGDLSVYWYQQSLDQGLQFLIQYYNGEERAKGNILERFSAQQFPDLHSELNLSSLELGDSALYFCASSVGQAGGHNEQFFGPGTRLTVL.

The rearrangement links TRBV2 to TRBJ1-3; 7 nucleotides align to TRBD1. The CDR3 has 14 amino acids. With 7 bases clipped from V and 4 bases from J, the junction kept 7 bases outside the gene matches. CDR1 is SNHLY, CDR2 FYNNEI, per germline. The CDR3 loop is CASTNWDSGNTIYF. Here the CDR3 DNA reads TGTGCCAGCACCAACTGGGACAGCGGAAACACCATATATTTT.

The CDR3 spells CASSRSPTGVGTDTQYF. CDR3 bases: TGTGCCAGCAGCCGAAGCCCGACAGGGGTGGGGACAGATACGCAGTATTTT. This chain joins TRBV7-8 and TRBJ2-3; 8 bases map to TRBD1. The CDR3 runs to 17 residues. The J segment lost 3 bases and the V segment lost 5 bases, leaving 13 bases of the junction unmatched. Germline loops: CDR1 SGHVS, CDR2 FQNEAQ.

The chain joins TRBV28 to TRBJ1-1; D is uncertain. This CDR3 is 11 amino acids long. V lost 3 bases and J lost 10, with 9 bases in between. Germline V gene sequence: CDR1 MDHEN, CDR2 SYDVKM. This CDR3 is CASSFREGAFF. The CDR3 DNA is TGTGCCAGCAGTTTTCGGGAGGGAGCTTTCTTT.

This clone has just a few counts. This rearrangement joins TRBV2 to TRBJ1-5, with TRBD1 as a possible D gene (5 bases). CDR1 and CDR2 (germline): SNHLY, FYNNEI. V was shortened by 4 bases and J by 7 bases, with 11 bases between the two germline ends. The CDR3 sequence is 13 residues long. The CDR3 region is CASSVQGEQPQHF. CDR3 bases: TGTGCCAGCAGTGTTCAGGGCGAACAGCCCCAGCATTTT.

The chain employs TRBV4-3 and TRBJ1-5, with D uncertain. Looked up from germline, CDR1 is LGHNA and CDR2 is YSLEER. The CDR3 is made up of 17 amino acids. Trimming removed 0 bases from V and 4 bases from J, with 16 bases in between. CDR3 region: CASSQDHYTAPNQPQHF. CDR3 DNA sequence: TGCGCCAGCAGCCAAGATCATTACACAGCACCTAATCAGCCCCAGCATTTT.

The J gene is TRBJ2-3, the V gene TRBV7-9; 13 bases agree with TRBD2. The J segment lost 4 bases and the V segment lost 2 bases, leaving 3 bases of the junction unmatched. CDR1 SEHNR and CDR2 FQNEAQ come from the germline V gene (reference sequence). The CDR3 spans 16 residues. The CDR3 region is CASSLTSGGAADTQYF. The CDR3 DNA reads as TGTGCCAGCAGCTTAACTAGCGGGGGGGCCGCAGATACGCAGTATTTT. Full variable domain (outside the CDR3, taken from reference TRBV7-9 and TRBJ2-3): DTGVSQNPRHKITKRGQNVTFRCDPISEHNRLYWYRQTLGQGPEFLTYFQNEAQLEKSRLLSDRFSAERPKGSFSTLEIQRTEQGDSAMYLCASSLTSGGAADTQYFGPGTRLTVL.

This clone was found a few times. J is TRBJ1-2 and V is TRBV9; 8 bases are shared with TRBD1. The trim removed 3 bases at V and 2 bases at J, leaving 6 bases unmatched. Germline assignment: CDR1 SGDLS and CDR2 YYNGEE. CDR3 size: 15 residues. DNA of the CDR3: TGTGCCAGCAGCGAAGACCGGACAGGGAACTATGGCTACACCTTC. Translating gives CASSEDRTGNYGYTF.

The chain links TRBV10-3 to TRBJ2-5; D ambiguous. Germline V gene data show CDR1 as ENHRY and CDR2 as SYGVKD. With 2 bases removed from V and 2 bases from J, the gap between germline ends came to 9 bases. The CDR3 has 14 amino acids. CDR3 protein: CAISERVDQETQYF. In nucleotides, the CDR3 is TGTGCCATCAGTGAGCGGGTTGATCAAGAGACCCAGTACTTC.